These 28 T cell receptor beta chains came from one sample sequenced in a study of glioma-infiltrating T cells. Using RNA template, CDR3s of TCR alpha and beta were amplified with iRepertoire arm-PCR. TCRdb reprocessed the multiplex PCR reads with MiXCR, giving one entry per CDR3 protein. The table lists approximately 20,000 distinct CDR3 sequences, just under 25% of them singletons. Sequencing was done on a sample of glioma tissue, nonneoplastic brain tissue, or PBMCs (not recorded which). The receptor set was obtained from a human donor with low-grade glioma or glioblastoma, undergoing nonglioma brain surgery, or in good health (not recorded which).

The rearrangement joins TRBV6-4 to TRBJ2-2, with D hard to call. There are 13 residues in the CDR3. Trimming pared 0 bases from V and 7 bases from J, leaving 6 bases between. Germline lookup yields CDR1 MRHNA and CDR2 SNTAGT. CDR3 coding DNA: TGTGCCAGCAGTGACTCCGTCCTCGGGGAGCTGTTTTTT. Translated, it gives CASSDSVLGELFF.

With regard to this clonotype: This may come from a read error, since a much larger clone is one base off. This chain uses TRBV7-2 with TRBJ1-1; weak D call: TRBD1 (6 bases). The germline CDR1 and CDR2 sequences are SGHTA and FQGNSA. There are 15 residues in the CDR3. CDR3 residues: CASSSRQVINTGAFF. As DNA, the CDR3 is TGTGCCAGCAGCTCCAGACAGGTAATCAACACTGGAGCTTTCTTT.

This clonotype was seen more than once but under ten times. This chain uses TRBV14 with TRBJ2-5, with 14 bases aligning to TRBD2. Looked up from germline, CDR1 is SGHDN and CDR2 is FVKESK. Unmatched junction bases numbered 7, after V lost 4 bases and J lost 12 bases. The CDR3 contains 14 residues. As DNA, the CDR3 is TGTGCCAGCAGCCCGGGACTAGCGGGAGAAGTTGAGTACTTC. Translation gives CASSPGLAGEVEYF.

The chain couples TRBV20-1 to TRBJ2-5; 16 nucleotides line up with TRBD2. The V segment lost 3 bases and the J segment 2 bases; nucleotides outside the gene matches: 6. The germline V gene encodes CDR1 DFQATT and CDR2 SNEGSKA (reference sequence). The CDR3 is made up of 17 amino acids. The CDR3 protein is CSASSGLAGGTQETQYF. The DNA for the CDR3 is TGCAGTGCTAGCTCGGGACTAGCGGGGGGGACTCAAGAGACCCAGTACTTC.

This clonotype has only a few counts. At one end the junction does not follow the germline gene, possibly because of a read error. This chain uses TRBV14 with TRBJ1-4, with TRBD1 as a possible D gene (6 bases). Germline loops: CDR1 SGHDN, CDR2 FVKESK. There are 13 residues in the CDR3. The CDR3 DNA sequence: TGTGCCAACCAACACCTTTCGGGGGCCCGGGTCTCTTTT. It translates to CANQHLSGARVSF.

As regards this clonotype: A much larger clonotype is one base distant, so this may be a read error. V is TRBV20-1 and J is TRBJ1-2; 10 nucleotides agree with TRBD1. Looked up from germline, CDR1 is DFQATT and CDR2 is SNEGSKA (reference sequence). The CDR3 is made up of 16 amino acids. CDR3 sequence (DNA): TGCGGTGCTAGACCGGGACAGGGGTATTATAACTATGGCTACACCTTC. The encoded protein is CGARPGQGYYNYGYTF.

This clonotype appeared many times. CDR3 sequence (DNA): TGTGCCAGCAGCCAACGCCAGGACGGGACAGTGATAGAGACCCAGTACTTC. It encodes CASSQRQDGTVIETQYF. The chain combines TRBV3-1 with TRBJ2-5; 7 bases align to TRBD1. With V trimmed by 2 bases and J by 4 bases, 13 bases remained unmatched. The CDR3 is 17 residues long. Germline assignment: CDR1 LGHDT and CDR2 YNNKEL (reference sequence).

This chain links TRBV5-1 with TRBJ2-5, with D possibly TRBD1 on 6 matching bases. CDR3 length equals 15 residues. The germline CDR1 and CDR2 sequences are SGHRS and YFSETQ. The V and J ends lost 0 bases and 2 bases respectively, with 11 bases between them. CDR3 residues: CASSLDTGLQETQYF. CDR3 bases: TGCGCCAGCAGCTTGGATACAGGGTTGCAAGAGACCCAGTACTTC.

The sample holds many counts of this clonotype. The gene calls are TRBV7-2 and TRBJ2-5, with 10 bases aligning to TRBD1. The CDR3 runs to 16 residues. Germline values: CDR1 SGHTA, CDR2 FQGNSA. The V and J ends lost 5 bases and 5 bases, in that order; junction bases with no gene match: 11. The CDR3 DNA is TGTGCCAGCAGCGCAAAGGACAGGGGGGGGATGGAGACCCAGTACTTC. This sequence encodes CASSAKDRGGMETQYF.

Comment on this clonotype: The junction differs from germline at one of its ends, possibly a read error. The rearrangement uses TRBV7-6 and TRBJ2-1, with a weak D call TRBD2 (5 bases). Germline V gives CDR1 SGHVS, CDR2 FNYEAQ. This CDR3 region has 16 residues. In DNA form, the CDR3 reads TGTGCTAGCAGCTTAGGGTCCGGAGGAATCTACAATGAGCAGTTCTTC. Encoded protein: CASSLGSGGIYNEQFF.

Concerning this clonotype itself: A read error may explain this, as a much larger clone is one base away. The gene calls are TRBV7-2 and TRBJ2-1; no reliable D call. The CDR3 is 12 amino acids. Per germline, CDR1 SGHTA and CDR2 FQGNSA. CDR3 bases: TGTGCCAGCAGCTTTTACAGAGGTGAGAAGTTCTTC. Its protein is CASSFYRGEKFF.

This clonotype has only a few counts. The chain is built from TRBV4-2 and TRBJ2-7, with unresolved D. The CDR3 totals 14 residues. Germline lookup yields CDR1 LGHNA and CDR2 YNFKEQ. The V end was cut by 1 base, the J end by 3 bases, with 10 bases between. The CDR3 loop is CASSQGDSNYEQYF. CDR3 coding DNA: TGTGCCAGCAGCCAAGGAGATAGCAACTACGAGCAGTACTTC.

The CDR3 spells CSVLLSSNSPLHF. In DNA form, the CDR3 reads TGCAGCGTTCTTTTATCAAGCAATTCACCCCTCCACTTT. The V gene is TRBV29-1, the J gene TRBJ1-6, with D unclear. There are 13 residues in the CDR3. Germline-derived CDR1 and CDR2 are SQVTM and ANQGSEA. Trimming left V 5 bases short and J 7 bases short, with 12 bases between.

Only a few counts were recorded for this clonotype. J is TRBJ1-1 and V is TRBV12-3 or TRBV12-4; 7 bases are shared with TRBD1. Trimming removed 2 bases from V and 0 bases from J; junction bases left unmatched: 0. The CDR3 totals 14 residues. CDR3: CASSLRGLNTEAFF. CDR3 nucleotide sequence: TGTGCCAGCAGTTTAAGGGGGCTGAACACTGAAGCTTTCTTT.

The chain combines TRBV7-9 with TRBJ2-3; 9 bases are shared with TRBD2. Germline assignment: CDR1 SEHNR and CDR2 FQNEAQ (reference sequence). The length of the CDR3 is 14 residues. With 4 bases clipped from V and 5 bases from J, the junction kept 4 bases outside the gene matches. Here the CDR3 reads CASSSGLAGDTQYF. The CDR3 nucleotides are TGTGCCAGCAGCTCGGGACTAGCCGGAGATACGCAGTATTTT.

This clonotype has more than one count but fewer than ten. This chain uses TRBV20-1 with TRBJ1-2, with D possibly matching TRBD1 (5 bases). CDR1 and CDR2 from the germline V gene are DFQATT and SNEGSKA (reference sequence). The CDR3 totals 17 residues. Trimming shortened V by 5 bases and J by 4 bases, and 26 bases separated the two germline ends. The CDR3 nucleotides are TGCAGTGCTTTCAATGGCCGCAGCGGGGCCAGCGGCTATGGCTACACCTTC. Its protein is CSAFNGRSGASGYGYTF.

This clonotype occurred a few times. CDR3 DNA: TGTGCCAGTCAAGACAGGGGGCGAGGTGGCTACACCTTC. This encodes CASQDRGRGGYTF. The chain combines TRBV19 with TRBJ1-2, with 10 bases that match TRBD1. Germline CDR1 and CDR2: LNHDA and SQIVND (reference sequence). The CDR3 sequence is 13 residues long. The junction had 7 bases not matched to a gene; V was cut back by 8 bases and J by 7 bases. The variable domain in full, with the rest retrieved from reference TRBV19 and TRBJ1-2, is DGGITQSPKYLFRKEGQNVTLSCEQNLNHDAMYWYRQDPGQGLRLIYYSQIVNDFQKGDIAEGYSVSREKKESFPLTVTSAQKNPTAFYLCASQDRGRGGYTFGSGTRLTVV.

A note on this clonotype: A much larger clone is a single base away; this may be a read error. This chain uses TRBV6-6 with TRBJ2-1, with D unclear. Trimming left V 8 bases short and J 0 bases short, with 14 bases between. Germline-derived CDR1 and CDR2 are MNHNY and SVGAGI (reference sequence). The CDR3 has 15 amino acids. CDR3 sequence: CASGRDFSSYNEQFF. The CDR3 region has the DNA TGTGCCAGCGGCCGAGACTTCAGCTCCTACAATGAGCAGTTCTTC.

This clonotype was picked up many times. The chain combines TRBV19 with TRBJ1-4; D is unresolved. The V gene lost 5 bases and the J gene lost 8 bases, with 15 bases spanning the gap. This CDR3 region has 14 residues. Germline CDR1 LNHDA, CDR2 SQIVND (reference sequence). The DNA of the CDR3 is TGTGCCAGTAGTTCCCGGGAACCGGAGGAAAAACTGTTTTTT. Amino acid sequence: CASSSREPEEKLFF.

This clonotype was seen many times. The CDR3 sequence: CASSFDGRRAGYTF. For the CDR3, the DNA is TGTGCCAGCAGTTTCGATGGGAGAAGAGCGGGCTACACCTTC. The V gene is TRBV27, the J gene TRBJ1-2; D not resolved. Germline assignment: CDR1 MNHEY and CDR2 SMNVEV (reference sequence). This CDR3 comprises 14 residues. V dropped 3 bases and J dropped 8 bases, with 16 bases sitting between them.

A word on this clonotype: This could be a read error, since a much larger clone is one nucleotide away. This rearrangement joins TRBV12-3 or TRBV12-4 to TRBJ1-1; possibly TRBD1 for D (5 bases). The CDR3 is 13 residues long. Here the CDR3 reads CSTHPGVRTEDFF. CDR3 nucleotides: TGTTCGACACATCCGGGGGTACGAACTGAAGATTTCTTT.

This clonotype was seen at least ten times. As DNA, the CDR3 is TGTGCCAGCAGTCGGGCAGCACCGAACGAGCAGTACTTC. Translating it yields CASSRAAPNEQYF. This sequence joins TRBV28 and TRBJ2-7; no firm D call. The CDR3 has 13 amino acids. CDR1 and CDR2 from the germline V gene are MDHEN and SYDVKM. Trimming pared 5 bases from V and 5 bases from J, leaving 13 bases between.

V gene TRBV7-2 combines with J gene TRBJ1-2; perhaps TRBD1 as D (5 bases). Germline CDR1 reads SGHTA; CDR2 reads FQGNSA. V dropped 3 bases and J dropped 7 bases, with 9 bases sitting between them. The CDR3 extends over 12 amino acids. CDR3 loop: CASSFSGVGYTF. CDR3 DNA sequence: TGTGCCAGCAGCTTTTCGGGGGTTGGCTACACCTTC.

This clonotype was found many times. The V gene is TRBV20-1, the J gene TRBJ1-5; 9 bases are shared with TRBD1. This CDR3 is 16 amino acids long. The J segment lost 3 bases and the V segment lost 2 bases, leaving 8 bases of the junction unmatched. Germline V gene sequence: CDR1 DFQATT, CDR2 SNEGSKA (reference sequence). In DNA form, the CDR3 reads TGCAGTGCTAGACTACCCCGGGACAGGGTCAATCAGCCCCAGCATTTT. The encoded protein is CSARLPRDRVNQPQHF.

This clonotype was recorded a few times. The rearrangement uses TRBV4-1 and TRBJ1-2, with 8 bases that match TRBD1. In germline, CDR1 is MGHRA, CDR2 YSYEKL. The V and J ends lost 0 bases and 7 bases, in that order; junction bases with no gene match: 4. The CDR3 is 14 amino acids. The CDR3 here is CASSQDRGRSGYTF. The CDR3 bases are TGCGCCAGCAGCCAAGACAGGGGGCGTAGTGGCTACACCTTC.

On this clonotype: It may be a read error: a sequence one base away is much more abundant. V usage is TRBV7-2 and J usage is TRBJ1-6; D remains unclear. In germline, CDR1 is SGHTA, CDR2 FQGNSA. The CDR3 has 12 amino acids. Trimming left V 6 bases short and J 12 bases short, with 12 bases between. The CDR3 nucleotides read TGTGCCAGCAGGTTTAATAGAGAACCCCTCCACTTT. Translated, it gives CASRFNREPLHF.

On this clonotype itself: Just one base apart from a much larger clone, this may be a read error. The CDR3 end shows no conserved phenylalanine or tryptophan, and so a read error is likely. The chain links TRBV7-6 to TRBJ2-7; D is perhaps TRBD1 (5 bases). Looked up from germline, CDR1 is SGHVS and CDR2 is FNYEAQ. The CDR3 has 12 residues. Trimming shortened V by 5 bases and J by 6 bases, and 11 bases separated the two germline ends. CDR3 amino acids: CASSPQEGEQYL. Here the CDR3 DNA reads TGTGCCAGCAGCCCACAGGAAGGCGAGCAGTACCTC.

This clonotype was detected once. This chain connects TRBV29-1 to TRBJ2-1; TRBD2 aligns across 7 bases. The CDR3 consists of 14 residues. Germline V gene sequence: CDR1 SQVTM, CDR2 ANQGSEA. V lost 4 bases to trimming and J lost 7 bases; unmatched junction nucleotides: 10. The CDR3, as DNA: TGCAGCGTTGTACGGGGGGACCTGCGGAATGAGCAGTTCTTC. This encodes CSVVRGDLRNEQFF.